The source of this T cell receptor (beta chain) is a study of OX40 agonist ivuxolimab in advanced cancers. Overall study results and limits: Certain nonresponding patients likewise had low normalized T-cell clonal expansion. Expansion of clones was among the lowest in partial responders at 0.1-3.0 mg/kg.

With regard to this clone: The target antigen is unknown.

Trimming removed 4 bases from V and 1 base from J, with 4 bases in between. The CDR3 has 12 amino acids. Germline V CDR1 and CDR2: MNHNY, SVGAGI (reference sequence). Only in-frame clones appear in the TCRdb table, and some are missing; sequencing was by immunoSEQ multiplex PCR. The table lists 43,000 or so clones, approximately 91% of them singletons. Patients were ineligible given autoimmune disease history or systemic immunosuppression. This sample comprised CD4+ or CD8+ T cells sorted from blood, obtained in a trial of the OX40 agonist ivuxolimab. The chain carries TRBV6-6 and TRBJ1-1; D gene unclear. This clonotype was obtained from an adult with an advanced solid tumor such as melanoma, head and neck, liver or kidney cancer. CDR3 in DNA: TGTGCCAGCAGTTTACAGAACACTGAAGCTTTCTTT. Translating gives CASSLQNTEAFF.